The present TCR beta chain was sequenced within a study of blood T cell repertoires in COVID-19. This table comes from immunoSEQ multiplex PCR, and its TCRdb copy is limited to in-frame clones, with some not included. Of roughly 200,000 clones in the sample, 75% to 90% were seen once. CDR1 and CDR2 (germline): SGHAT, FQNNGV. The V segment lost 1 base and the J segment 0 bases; nucleotides outside the gene matches: 2. This CDR3 is 17 amino acids long. The chain joins TRBV11-2 to TRBJ1-3, with 11 bases matching TRBD1. This clonotype was sampled from a man in his 60s with acute or convalescent COVID-19. The sample comprised peripheral blood. The CDR3 region is CASSLGTGGYSGNTIYF. The DNA of the CDR3 is TGTGCCAGCAGCTTAGGGACAGGGGGCTACTCTGGAAACACCATATATTTT.